What follows describes a single T cell receptor beta chain. The data were taken from a study of blood T cell repertoires in COVID-19. The wider study: Samples of COVID-19 (acute and convalescent) were obtained from the United States, Italy and Spain. Sample material is recorded as cDNA or gDNA derived from T cells, B-cell-depleted T cells, or PBMCs.

The CDR3 consists of 15 residues. V lost 6 bases and J lost 7, with 16 bases in between. Germline-derived CDR1 and CDR2 are MNHEY and SMNVEV (reference sequence). Sequencing was performed with immunoSEQ multiplex PCR; in TCRdb, only in-frame clones are kept and a portion is missing. The sample contains roughly 330,000 clones, roughly 90% of which appear only once. The J gene is TRBJ1-6, the V gene TRBV27; D gene ambiguous. Sequences were obtained from peripheral blood. This TCR was recovered from a woman in her fifties or sixties with active or convalescent COVID-19. CDR3 amino acids: CASRISPRVNSPLHF. CDR3 sequence (DNA): TGTGCCAGCAGAATTTCCCCCCGGGTAAATTCACCCCTCCACTTT.